These 18 T cell receptor beta chains were sequenced from one sample in a study of T cells in women clearing cervical HPV infection. The repertoire was sequenced with immunoSEQ multiplex PCR; TCRdb's copy has only in-frame clones and lacks some. In total, the table holds about 25,000 clones. Sequenced sample: blood buffy coat. The receptors were sampled from a woman between 18 and 75 years old with a cervical HPV16 infection that either progressed to CIN3+ or cleared (not recorded which).

Note on this clone: The missing CDR3 end, 3 residues past where the read stops, is filled in from the germline J gene. V gene TRBV19 combines with J gene TRBJ2-1; 8 bases match TRBD2. Germline V gene sequence: CDR1 LNHDA, CDR2 SQIVND (reference sequence). The CDR3 is 16 residues long. The junction had 8 bases not matched to a gene; V was cut back by 5 bases and J by 2 bases. CDR3 DNA, as far as it was read: TGTGCCAGTAGTCCCGCGGCTAGCGGGCCCTACAATGAG. Its protein is CASSPAASGPYNE. The whole CDR3 sequence reads CASSPAASGPYNEQFF.

Worth noting for this clone: The CDR3 is cut off 3 residues early in the read; its end comes from the germline J gene. The chain employs TRBV30 and TRBJ1-5; maybe TRBD1 (5 bases). Looked up from germline, CDR1 is GTSNPN and CDR2 is SVGIG (reference sequence). This CDR3 spans 13 amino acids. V was pared by 1 base and J by 6 bases, with 10 bases between. The CDR3 sequence: CAWSAGSRQPQHF. The DNA read from the CDR3 is TGTGCCTGGAGTGCAGGGAGCCGTCAGCCC.

About this clone: The DNA ends 3 residues before the CDR3 does, and the rest of the CDR3 is filled in from the germline J gene. The rearrangement uses TRBV4-1 and TRBJ2-7, with 9 bases fitting TRBD2. Germline V gene lookup returns CDR1 MGHRA and CDR2 YSYEKL. The CDR3 is made up of 15 amino acids. J was trimmed by 1 base and V by 4 bases; bases with no gene match: 5. Partial CDR3 DNA: TGCGCCAGCAGCCCCGGACTAGCGAGTTCCTACGAG. Protein: CASSPGLASSYE. The whole CDR3 is CASSPGLASSYEQYF.

For this clone: The CDR3 goes on 3 residues after the read ends, and that part is filled in from the germline J gene. The rearrangement joins TRBV7-3 to TRBJ1-1, with D possibly being TRBD1 (6 bases). Germline CDR1 is SGHTA and CDR2 is FQGTGA. The CDR3 loop spans 13 amino acids. Trimming shortened V by 1 base and J by 3 bases, and 6 bases separated the two germline ends. Partial CDR3 DNA: TGTGCCAGCAGCTTAAACAGGGACACTGAA. Translated: CASSLNRDTE. The full CDR3 reads CASSLNRDTEAFF.

With regard to this clone: The read gets to within 3 residues of the CDR3 end, and the germline J gene fills in the rest. The V and J genes are TRBV19 and TRBJ2-7; 7 bases are shared with TRBD1. The CDR3 covers 14 residues. Germline V gene data show CDR1 as LNHDA and CDR2 as SQIVND (reference sequence). V dropped 4 bases and J dropped 3; count of bases not matched to a gene: 6. The DNA read from the CDR3 is TGTGCCAGTAGTACCTCGACAGGGCACTACGAG. This sequence encodes CASSTSTGHYE. The whole CDR3 protein reads CASSTSTGHYEQYF.

A word on this clone: The junction shows a germline mismatch at one end, possibly a read error. Read coverage stops 3 residues before the CDR3 terminus; the germline J gene supplies the remainder. The chain is built from TRBV2 and TRBJ1-1; a weak D match, TRBD1 (5 bases). The CDR3 is made up of 15 amino acids. Germline CDR1 and CDR2: SNHLY and FYNNEI. The CDR3 here is CASREGQPQNTEAFF. Partial CDR3 DNA: TGTGCCAGCAGGGAAGGACAACCCCAAAACACTGAA.

As regards this clone: The missing CDR3 end, 3 residues past where the read stops, is filled in from the germline J gene. The chain has TRBV2 and TRBJ1-2, with TRBD1 identical over 7 bases. The junction had 14 bases not matched to a gene; V was cut back by 9 bases and J by 7 bases. Germline-derived CDR1 and CDR2 are SNHLY and FYNNEI. This CDR3 spans 14 amino acids. The CDR3 sequence is CASGGRGRYSGYTF. CDR3 DNA (partial): TGTGCCAGTGGGGGCAGGGGGAGGTATAGTGGC.

To note about this clone: From the germline J gene comes the end of the CDR3, since the read stops 3 residues before it. This rearrangement joins TRBV19 to TRBJ2-5, with D possibly matching TRBD2 (7 bases). The CDR3 is made up of 14 amino acids. V was cut by 6 bases and J by 1 base, with 12 bases left in between. Germline CDR1 is LNHDA and CDR2 is SQIVND (reference sequence). CDR3 loop: CASSPGGSQETQYF. Incomplete CDR3 DNA: TGTGCCAGTAGCCCGGGGGGCAGCCAAGAGACC.

Concerning this clone itself: The read halts 3 residues ahead of the CDR3 end, with the missing end drawn from the germline J gene. V and J are TRBV19 and TRBJ2-1; 10 positions agree with TRBD2. With V trimmed by 8 bases and J by 2 bases, 3 bases remained unmatched. The V gene's germline CDR1 is LNHDA and CDR2 SQIVND (reference sequence). The CDR3 sequence is 14 residues long. The CDR3 bases that were read are TGTGCCAGTGCGGGACTAGCGACCTACAATGAG. Residues: CASAGLATYNE. The whole CDR3 protein reads CASAGLATYNEQFF.

On this clone: The DNA ends 3 residues before the CDR3 does, and the rest of the CDR3 is filled in from the germline J gene. The chain carries TRBV7-6 and TRBJ2-1, with a tentative D call TRBD2 (5 bases). Per germline, CDR1 SGHVS and CDR2 FNYEAQ. The CDR3 runs 15 residues. The V end lost 5 bases, the J end lost 0 bases, and 11 bases lay between the germline ends. The covered CDR3 bases are TGTGCCAGCAGCCCGGACTCGAGCTCCTACAATGAG. It translates to CASSPDSSSYNE. The whole CDR3 reads CASSPDSSSYNEQFF.

Of note for this clone: The DNA ends 3 residues before the CDR3 does, and the rest of the CDR3 is filled in from the germline J gene. This chain uses TRBV5-1 with TRBJ2-1; 8 positions agree with TRBD2. The CDR3 covers 17 residues. Germline V gene lookup returns CDR1 SGHRS and CDR2 YFSETQ. V trimming: 0 bases; J trimming: 0 bases; junction bases outside the gene matches: 5. Partial CDR3 DNA: TGCGCCAGCAGCTTGGGGACGAGCGGGAGCTCCTACAATGAG. Its translation: CASSLGTSGSSYNE. The whole CDR3 region reads CASSLGTSGSSYNEQFF.

With regard to this clone: Read coverage stops 3 residues before the CDR3 terminus; the germline J gene supplies the remainder. This chain uses TRBV20-1 with TRBJ2-3; 10 bases line up with TRBD2. V lost 3 bases and J lost 4; bases outside the gene matches: 4. This CDR3 contains 14 residues. Germline V CDR1 and CDR2: DFQATT, SNEGSKA (reference sequence). The CDR3 loop reads CSARPGLASDTQYF. The CDR3 DNA, read in part, is TGCAGTGCTAGGCCGGGACTAGCGTCAGATACG.

Concerning this clone itself: The read comes to an end 3 residues before the CDR3 does, leaving the germline J gene to fill in the end. The chain employs TRBV19 and TRBJ2-6; D assignment may be TRBD1 or TRBD2 (5 bases each). Per germline, CDR1 LNHDA and CDR2 SQIVND (reference sequence). The CDR3 loop spans 16 amino acids. The V and J ends lost 9 bases and 0 bases respectively, with 15 bases between them. The CDR3 bases that were read are TGTGCCAGACTCCGGGAAGGGGACTCTGGGGCCAACGTC. Its protein product is CARLREGDSGANV. In full, the CDR3 reads CARLREGDSGANVLTF.

Comments on this clone: The CDR3 end lies 3 residues beyond the end of the read and is filled in from the germline J gene. This chain connects TRBV29-1 to TRBJ2-5; weak D call: TRBD1 (5 bases). The CDR3 length is 14 residues. Germline lookup yields CDR1 SQVTM and CDR2 ANQGSEA. The V end lost 1 base, the J end lost 2 bases, and 11 bases lay between the germline ends. The CDR3 sequence: CSVEGGRDQETQYF. The CDR3 bases that were read are TGCAGCGTTGAAGGCGGCAGGGATCAAGAGACC.

Frequency places this clone as medium-sized. The CDR3 end falls 3 residues outside the read, so it is completed with the germline J gene. The chain combines TRBV29-1 with TRBJ2-2; D unclear. CDR3 size: 13 residues. V was clipped by 4 bases and J by 2 bases, with 8 bases between them. Germline V lookup: CDR1 SQVTM, CDR2 ANQGSEA. This CDR3 is CSVGTANTGELFF. The DNA read from the CDR3 is TGCAGCGTTGGCACAGCTAACACCGGGGAG.

In terms of frequency, this clone is medium-sized (0.01 to 0.1%). The CDR3 is cut off 3 residues early in the read; its end comes from the germline J gene. The chain combines TRBV18 with TRBJ2-1, with 7 bases identical to TRBD2. The CDR3 runs to 14 residues. V dropped 5 bases and J dropped 6; count of bases not matched to a gene: 7. CDR1 KGHSH and CDR2 LQKENI come from the germline V gene. The covered CDR3 bases are TGTGCCAGCTCATCGCGGGAGATAATCAATGAG. Its translation: CASSSREIINE. The entire CDR3 sequence reads CASSSREIINEQFF.

About this clone: Read coverage stops 3 residues before the CDR3 terminus; the germline J gene supplies the remainder. V is TRBV7-2 and J is TRBJ1-1, with D possibly being TRBD1 (5 bases). V was trimmed by 5 bases and J by 3 bases, leaving 13 bases between them. Germline-derived CDR1 and CDR2 are SGHTA and FQGNSA. This CDR3 spans 14 amino acids. The DNA read from the CDR3 is TGTGCCAGCAGCAACCCCGGGGGGGACACTGAA. As protein: CASSNPGGDTE. The complete CDR3 sequence is CASSNPGGDTEAFF. Combining the CDR3 with reference TRBV7-2 and TRBJ1-1 gives the whole variable domain GAGVSQSPSNKVTEKGKDVELRCDPISGHTALYWYRQSLGQGLEFLIYFQGNSAPDKSGLPSDRFSAERTGGSVSTLTIQRTQQEDSAVYLCASSNPGGDTEAFFGQGTRLTVV.

CDR3 bases read: TGTGCCACCAGCCCCACAGCGGAAACCTCCTACGAG. Residues: CATSPTAETSYE. The full CDR3 protein is CATSPTAETSYEQYF. This rearrangement joins TRBV15 to TRBJ2-7; maybe TRBD2 (5 bases). The read stops 3 residues short of the end of the CDR3; the missing end is completed from the germline J gene. CDR3 length equals 15 residues. Germline CDR1 and CDR2: LNHNV and YYDKDF (reference sequence). V lost 5 bases, J lost 0 bases, and 14 bases lay in between.